These 21 T cell receptor beta chains originate from one sample sequenced in a study of cytomegalovirus exposure and HLA in healthy donors. 13 Jbeta primers and 60 Vbeta primers were used for the PCR. Assay: immunoSEQ multiplex PCR; the TCRdb copy retains only in-frame clones and omits some. This sample carries about 200,000 clones, around 79% of them seen once, and the ten largest clones take roughly 0.22%. The sequencing input was PBMCs. The receptors stem from a girl aged 2 to 9 in good health and CMV-seronegative.

This chain connects TRBV9 to TRBJ2-1, with D unresolved. Trimming cost V 3 bases and J 7 bases, with 5 bases left between them. Germline values: CDR1 SGDLS, CDR2 YYNGEE. The CDR3 is 11 residues long. Written as DNA, the CDR3 is TGTGCCAGCAGCGCCGTTAATGAGCAGTTCTTC. Its protein is CASSAVNEQFF.

CDR3 protein: CASSVDTGVGYNEQFF. The CDR3 DNA sequence: TGTGCCAGCAGCGTAGATACGGGAGTGGGTTACAATGAGCAGTTCTTC. The chain employs TRBV9 and TRBJ2-1; a possible D gene is TRBD2 (6 bases). This CDR3 has 16 residues. The germline CDR1 and CDR2 sequences are SGDLS and YYNGEE. Deletions cut 0 bases from V and 4 bases from J, with 14 bases between. The whole variable domain, remainder taken from reference TRBV9 and TRBJ2-1, is DSGVTQTPKHLITATGQRVTLRCSPRSGDLSVYWYQQSLDQGLQFLIQYYNGEERAKGNILERFSAQQFPDLHSELNLSSLELGDSALYFCASSVDTGVGYNEQFFGPGTRLTVL.

This chain links TRBV29-1 with TRBJ1-2, with 9 positions matching TRBD1. CDR3 length: 13 residues. V lost 4 bases, J lost 8 bases, and 8 bases stayed unmatched. Looked up from germline, CDR1 is SQVTM and CDR2 is ANQGSEA. This CDR3 reads CSVVRDRGFGYTF. For the CDR3, the DNA is TGCAGCGTTGTTAGAGACAGGGGGTTCGGCTACACCTTC.

This clone was found a few times. A junction end diverges from the germline sequence, so it may reflect a read error. This chain connects TRBV6-1 to TRBJ1-1, with 9 positions matching TRBD1. CDR1 MNHNS and CDR2 SASEGT come from the germline V gene. This CDR3 spans 14 amino acids. The CDR3 loop reads CAISPGQGNTEAFF. Here the CDR3 DNA reads TGTGCCATCAGTCCGGGACAGGGAAACACTGAAGCTTTCTTT.

Only a few counts were recorded for this clone. V is TRBV5-4 and J is TRBJ1-1, with 9 bases aligning to TRBD1. The ends lost 5 bases at V and 4 bases at J; junction bases unmatched: 9. The CDR3 has 15 amino acids. Per the germline V gene, CDR1 is SGHNT and CDR2 is YYREEE (reference sequence). This chain's CDR3 is CASSRTGGAFTEAFF. The CDR3 nucleotides read TGTGCCAGCAGTCGTACAGGGGGCGCATTCACTGAAGCTTTCTTT. Full variable domain (outside the CDR3, taken from reference TRBV5-4 and TRBJ1-1): ETGVTQSPTHLIKTRGQQVTLRCSSQSGHNTVSWYQQALGQGPQFIFQYYREEENGRGNFPPRFSGLQFPNYSSELNVNALELDDSALYLCASSRTGGAFTEAFFGQGTRLTVV.

The chain couples TRBV5-1 to TRBJ2-1; D may be TRBD2 (5 bases). Germline V gene sequence: CDR1 SGHRS, CDR2 YFSETQ. This CDR3 has 15 residues. Trimming stripped 0 bases from V and 0 bases from J, with 7 bases between. As DNA, the CDR3 is TGCGCCAGCAGCTTGGCGGGGAGCTCCTACAATGAGCAGTTCTTC. Amino acids: CASSLAGSSYNEQFF.

The chain is built from TRBV29-1 and TRBJ2-5; 8 bases fit TRBD2. V was clipped by 4 bases and J by 2 bases; unmatched bases: 9. CDR3 length: 15 amino acids. Germline CDR1 is SQVTM and CDR2 is ANQGSEA. Written as DNA, the CDR3 is TGCAGCGTTGCGAGGGGTAGCGGGAATCAAGAGACCCAGTACTTC. Its protein product is CSVARGSGNQETQYF. Complete variable domain (other parts from reference TRBV29-1 and TRBJ2-5): SAVISQKPSRDICQRGTSLTIQCQVDSQVTMMFWYRQQPGQSLTLIATANQGSEATYESGFVIDKFPISRPNLTFSTLTVSNMSPEDSSIYLCSVARGSGNQETQYFGPGTRLLVL.

This clone was counted once. The V and J genes are TRBV19 and TRBJ2-3; TRBD1 agrees at 7 bases. Germline V gives CDR1 LNHDA, CDR2 SQIVND (reference sequence). The CDR3 contains 13 residues. V dropped 3 bases and J dropped 6; count of bases not matched to a gene: 3. DNA of the CDR3: TGTGCCAGTAGTATGGGACAGCCGGATACGCAGTATTTT. It specifies CASSMGQPDTQYF.

To note about this clone: The junction does not match germline at one end; this may be a read error. The chain uses TRBV9 and TRBJ1-6; perhaps TRBD1 as D (5 bases). CDR1 SGDLS and CDR2 YYNGEE come from the germline V gene. The CDR3 sequence is 15 residues long. In nucleotides, the CDR3 is TGTGCCAGCAGCCAGGACATTCAATATAATTCACTCCTCCACTTT. Its translation: CASSQDIQYNSLLHF.

The chain links TRBV23-1 to TRBJ1-1; D is unclear. TRBV23-1 qualifies as an ORF whose function is uncertain. V lost 4 bases and J 1 base, leaving 4 bases between the germline ends. This CDR3 region has 12 residues. The CDR3 here is CASSPGNTEAFF. Written as DNA, the CDR3 is TGCGCCAGCAGTCCCGGGAACACTGAAGCTTTCTTT.

This clone appeared once. The CDR3 nucleotides read TGTGCCACCGCCCGGGGGACGGATGGGAGAGAGACCCAGTACTTC. It specifies CATARGTDGRETQYF. The gene calls are TRBV7-8 and TRBJ2-5, with D possibly matching TRBD2 (6 bases). Deletions cut 10 bases from V and 4 bases from J, with 22 bases between. The CDR3 has 15 amino acids. Germline CDR1 is SGHVS and CDR2 is FQNEAQ.

The chain joins TRBV12-2 to TRBJ1-1; the table's TRBD1 call for D was not verified on the DNA. TRBV12-2 has pseudogene status. The CDR3 is 15 amino acids. CDR3 sequence reads: CASRPSRGANTEAFF. DNA for the CDR3: TGTGCAAGTCGCCCCAGCAGGGGCGCGAACACTGAAGCTTTCTTT.

This clone has a handful of counts. The rearrangement uses TRBV20-1 and TRBJ2-7, with D uncertain. Trimming removed 4 bases from V and 7 bases from J, with 11 bases in between. Germline values: CDR1 DFQATT, CDR2 SNEGSKA (reference sequence). This CDR3 is 11 amino acids long. The CDR3, as DNA: TGCAGTGCTAAAGTCAGAACAGAGCAGTACTTC. As protein: CSAKVRTEQYF.

The chain has TRBV5-1 and TRBJ2-3; 9 bases match TRBD2. The length of the CDR3 is 13 residues. V lost 8 bases to trimming and J lost 2 bases; unmatched junction nucleotides: 3. Germline lookup yields CDR1 SGHRS and CDR2 YFSETQ. The CDR3, as DNA: TGCGCCAGTAAGCGGGGGGACACAGATACGCAGTATTTT. This sequence encodes CASKRGDTDTQYF.

The rearrangement joins TRBV7-9 to TRBJ2-7; 10 nucleotides match TRBD1. Germline V gives CDR1 SEHNR, CDR2 FQNEAQ (reference sequence). V lost 5 bases and J lost 3; bases outside the gene matches: 1. The CDR3 contains 13 residues. CDR3 DNA: TGTGCCAGCAGCAGGACAGGGGGCTACGAGCAGTACTTC. It is translated as CASSRTGGYEQYF. Together with reference TRBV7-9 and TRBJ2-7, the CDR3 gives the full variable domain: DTGVSQNPRHKITKRGQNVTFRCDPISEHNRLYWYRQTLGQGPEFLTYFQNEAQLEKSRLLSDRFSAERPKGSFSTLEIQRTEQGDSAMYLCASSRTGGYEQYFGPGTRLTVT.

This chain uses TRBV7-6 with TRBJ2-3; no definite D call. The V gene's germline CDR1 is SGHVS and CDR2 FNYEAQ. The CDR3 loop spans 13 amino acids. Trimming took 5 bases from V and 5 from J, leaving 11 bases between them. The CDR3 reads CASSPLFRDTQYF. CDR3 nucleotides: TGTGCCAGCAGCCCCTTGTTTCGAGATACGCAGTATTTT.

V gene TRBV2 combines with J gene TRBJ1-1; 7 positions agree with TRBD1. This CDR3 spans 11 amino acids. J was trimmed by 11 bases and V by 6 bases; bases with no gene match: 6. Germline V gene lookup returns CDR1 SNHLY and CDR2 FYNNEI. CDR3 sequence (DNA): TGTGCCAGCAGCGATCAGGGGGGTGCTTTCTTT. It is translated as CASSDQGGAFF. Complete variable domain (other parts from reference TRBV2 and TRBJ1-1): EPEVTQTPSHQVTQMGQEVILRCVPISNHLYFYWYRQILGQKVEFLVSFYNNEISEKSEIFDDQFSVERPDGSNFTLKIRSTKLEDSAMYFCASSDQGGAFFGQGTRLTVV.

The chain uses TRBV29-1 and TRBJ1-2; D possibly corresponds to TRBD1 (6 bases). With 5 bases removed from V and 6 bases from J, the gap between germline ends came to 16 bases. Per the germline V gene, CDR1 is SQVTM and CDR2 is ANQGSEA. The length of the CDR3 is 13 residues. The CDR3 DNA reads TGCAGCGTTCGGGACATCTCAGTGGATGGCTACACCTTC. Protein product: CSVRDISVDGYTF. Full variable domain (missing parts from reference TRBV29-1 and TRBJ1-2): SAVISQKPSRDICQRGTSLTIQCQVDSQVTMMFWYRQQPGQSLTLIATANQGSEATYESGFVIDKFPISRPNLTFSTLTVSNMSPEDSSIYLCSVRDISVDGYTFGSGTRLTVV.

V gene TRBV5-8 combines with J gene TRBJ2-3; TRBD2 might be the D (6 bases). Germline V CDR1 and CDR2: SGHTS, YDEGEE. There are 16 residues in the CDR3. V was pared by 3 bases and J by 5 bases, with 19 bases between. The chain's CDR3 is CASSSAIAVEGDTQYF. DNA for the CDR3: TGTGCCAGCAGCTCGGCAATAGCGGTAGAAGGAGATACGCAGTATTTT.

The chain uses TRBV11-2 and TRBJ1-2; no clear D. The CDR3 contains 11 residues. In germline, CDR1 is SGHAT, CDR2 FQNNGV. V was clipped by 1 base and J by 8 bases, with 5 bases between them. This CDR3 reads CASSLGPGYTF. Written as DNA, the CDR3 is TGTGCCAGCAGCTTAGGGCCAGGCTACACCTTC.

This clone came up once. This chain connects TRBV6-6 to TRBJ1-1, with 9 nucleotides matching TRBD1. This CDR3 is built from 14 residues. Germline V gene data show CDR1 as MNHNY and CDR2 as SVGAGI (reference sequence). V was clipped by 6 bases and J by 4 bases; unmatched bases: 6. The DNA for the CDR3 is TGTGCCAGCAGGGGACAGGGTTATGTCACTGAAGCTTTCTTT. Translated: CASRGQGYVTEAFF.